This passage covers 18 T cell receptor beta chains from one sample sequenced in a study of breast tumors, draining lymph nodes, adjacent tissues. Axillary draining lymph nodes of breast cancer patients supplied the node samples. Each CDR3 protein gets one entry after TCRdb re-called the multiplex PCR reads with MiXCR. This table has about 150,000 distinct CDR3 sequences, approximately 32% appearing once. The specimen was axillary lymph node tissue. These receptors were collected from a female donor with breast cancer. Some clones in this sample may be carry-over from other donors' samples.

This clonotype has a count of ten or more. The J gene is TRBJ1-3, the V gene TRBV4-1; 7 bases agree with TRBD1. The CDR3 runs to 15 residues. V lost 2 bases to trimming and J lost 5 bases; unmatched junction nucleotides: 6. Germline values: CDR1 MGHRA, CDR2 YSYEKL. The CDR3 spells CASSQPSGQRNTIYF. The CDR3 coding sequence is TGCGCCAGCAGCCAACCCTCGGGACAGAGAAACACCATATATTTT.

Of note for this clonotype: Mismatch with germline at one junction end may stem from a read error. The CDR3: CTTSSPGTGGTYEQYF. For the CDR3, the DNA is TGTACCACCAGTAGTCCCGGGACAGGGGGTACCTACGAGCAGTACTTC. The rearrangement links TRBV24-1 to TRBJ2-7; the match to TRBD1 covers 11 bases. CDR3 length: 16 amino acids. Germline V gene lookup returns CDR1 KGHDR and CDR2 SFDVKD.

The genes are TRBV15 and TRBJ1-3; TRBD1 matches 8 bases. CDR1 and CDR2 from the germline V gene are LNHNV and YYDKDF (reference sequence). The CDR3 loop spans 18 amino acids. V gave up 1 base and J gave up 0 bases; unmatched junction bases: 8. The CDR3 reads CATSRGRAGGFSGNTIYF. The DNA for the CDR3 is TGTGCCACCAGCAGAGGACGGGCAGGGGGCTTCTCTGGAAACACCATATATTTT.

This clonotype was recorded many times. V usage is TRBV19 and J usage is TRBJ2-2; a possible D gene is TRBD1 (5 bases). The CDR3 consists of 17 residues. Trimming left V 3 bases short and J 0 bases short, with 14 bases between. Germline V CDR1 and CDR2: LNHDA, SQIVND (reference sequence). The CDR3 DNA follows: TGTGCCAGTAGTATGGACACTTTTCTTCCGAACACCGGGGAGCTGTTTTTT. This codes for CASSMDTFLPNTGELFF.

This clonotype was seen at least ten times. CDR3 sequence reads: CASSVGWGTTDTQYF. The CDR3 region has the DNA TGTGCCAGCAGCGTAGGGTGGGGGACCACAGATACGCAGTATTTT. The chain carries TRBV9 and TRBJ2-3; D may be TRBD1 or TRBD2 (5 bases each). The CDR3 is made up of 15 amino acids. V was shortened by 0 bases and J by 2 bases, with 10 bases between the two germline ends. Germline assignment: CDR1 SGDLS and CDR2 YYNGEE. The full variable domain, its missing parts supplied by reference TRBV9 and TRBJ2-3, is DSGVTQTPKHLITATGQRVTLRCSPRSGDLSVYWYQQSLDQGLQFLIQYYNGEERAKGNILERFSAQQFPDLHSELNLSSLELGDSALYFCASSVGWGTTDTQYFGPGTRLTVL.

The CDR3 DNA reads TGTGCCAGCACCGAAGGGACGGCTTACAATGAGCAGTATTTT. Translating gives CASTEGTAYNEQYF. The V and J genes are TRBV2 and TRBJ2-3; tentatively, D is TRBD1 or TRBD2 (5 bases each). Trimming removed 7 bases from V and 11 bases from J, with 22 bases in between. CDR1 is SNHLY, CDR2 FYNNEI, per germline. This CDR3 is built from 14 residues.

This clonotype was observed many times. As DNA, the CDR3 is TGCAGCGTGACCGGGAACCCTCAAGAGACCCAGTACTTC. It translates to CSVTGNPQETQYF. The chain has TRBV29-1 and TRBJ2-5, with D possibly matching TRBD2 (5 bases). The CDR3 is 13 amino acids. The germline V gene has CDR1 SQVTM and CDR2 ANQGSEA. Trimming took off 6 bases at V and 2 bases at J, with 13 bases between the two ends.

This clonotype was observed many times. The chain links TRBV7-2 to TRBJ1-5; TRBD1 agrees at 7 bases. Germline CDR1 is SGHTA and CDR2 is FQGNSA. This CDR3 is 16 amino acids long. V shed 0 bases, J shed 4 bases, and the junction held 6 bases outside the gene matches. The CDR3 nucleotides are TGTGCCAGCAGCTTAGCGAGCGGCAGGGGGAATCAGCCCCAGCATTTT. It translates to CASSLASGRGNQPQHF. The full variable domain, with the rest looked up from reference TRBV7-2 and TRBJ1-5, is GAGVSQSPSNKVTEKGKDVELRCDPISGHTALYWYRQSLGQGLEFLIYFQGNSAPDKSGLPSDRFSAERTGGSVSTLTIQRTQQEDSAVYLCASSLASGRGNQPQHFGDGTRLSIL.

In regard to this clonotype: A much larger clone differs from this one at a single base, so this may be a read error. The V gene is TRBV6-2 or TRBV6-3, the J gene TRBJ2-1, with D hard to call. Germline CDR1 reads MNHEY; CDR2 reads SVGEGT. The CDR3 totals 17 residues. The CDR3 here is CASSYSIGSSAYNEQSF. DNA for the CDR3: TGTGCCAGCAGTTACTCGATTGGTAGCAGCGCCTACAATGAGCAGTCCTTC.

In its sample, this clonotype was seen many times. The chain links TRBV6-4 to TRBJ2-3; TRBD1 is a possible D gene (6 bases). Germline CDR1 is MRHNA and CDR2 is SNTAGT. This CDR3 region has 14 residues. V lost 6 bases, J lost 2 bases, and 12 bases lay in between. DNA of the CDR3: TGTGCCAGCAGGGACAGTTGGGCCACAGATACGCAGTATTTT. Translating gives CASRDSWATDTQYF.

This clonotype has just a few counts. A much larger clone is a single base away; this may be a read error. The chain's CDR3 is CASSYWEASETQYF. For the CDR3, the DNA is TGTGCCAGCAGCTATTGGGAGGCTTCAGAGACCCAGTACTTC. The gene calls are TRBV5-8 and TRBJ2-5, with D tentatively TRBD2 (6 bases). Germline CDR1 reads SGHTS; CDR2 reads YDEGEE. Trimming pared 3 bases from V and 4 bases from J, leaving 13 bases between. The CDR3 is 14 amino acids.

This clonotype was seen at least ten times. The gene calls are TRBV7-6 and TRBJ1-5, with D possibly TRBD1 on 5 matching bases. Trimming took off 7 bases at V and 9 bases at J, with 13 bases between the two ends. Germline CDR1 is SGHVS and CDR2 is FNYEAQ. The CDR3 spans 12 residues. CDR3 sequence: CASNLAGGPQHF. The CDR3 bases are TGTGCCAGCAACTTGGCCGGGGGGCCCCAGCATTTT.

The table lists this clonotype with many counts. The J gene is TRBJ2-3, the V gene TRBV6-1, with TRBD1 matching 9 bases. The CDR3 spans 14 residues. Trimming cost V 6 bases and J 4 bases; bases outside gene matches: 5. Germline assignment: CDR1 MNHNS and CDR2 SASEGT. The chain's CDR3 is CASRKQGAADTQYF. Written as DNA, the CDR3 is TGTGCCAGCAGGAAACAGGGGGCCGCAGATACGCAGTATTTT.

This clonotype has ten or more counts. The chain links TRBV10-3 to TRBJ1-3; D call uncertain. CDR3 size: 13 residues. In germline, CDR1 is ENHRY, CDR2 SYGVKD. Trimming took off 7 bases at V and 0 bases at J, with 7 bases between the two ends. CDR3 in DNA: TGTGCCATCACCCCGGACTCTGGAAACACCATATATTTT. This codes for CAITPDSGNTIYF.

The V gene is TRBV9, the J gene TRBJ1-3, with unresolved D. This CDR3 is built from 15 residues. CDR1 and CDR2 (germline): SGDLS, YYNGEE. Trimming stripped 4 bases from V and 4 bases from J, with 15 bases between. The CDR3 DNA is TGTGCCAGCAGCTTGGGTGGCTACTCCGGAAACACCATATATTTT. Residues: CASSLGGYSGNTIYF.

This clonotype was seen ten or more times. The chain has TRBV2 and TRBJ1-4; D is ambiguous. Deletions cut 0 bases from V and 10 bases from J, with 18 bases between. The CDR3 is made up of 16 amino acids. Germline V gene lookup returns CDR1 SNHLY and CDR2 FYNNEI. This chain's CDR3 is CASSEALGGKGPKLFF. Written as DNA, the CDR3 is TGTGCCAGCAGTGAAGCGCTTGGAGGGAAGGGTCCAAAACTGTTTTTT.

This clonotype was found many times. The rearrangement joins TRBV6-5 to TRBJ1-3; no clear D gene. The CDR3 spans 18 residues. Trimming cost V 4 bases and J 0 bases, with 19 bases left between them. Germline V CDR1 and CDR2: MNHEY, SVGAGI. The CDR3 sequence is CASSSTDSLGLSGNTIYF. Written as DNA, the CDR3 is TGTGCCAGCAGTTCTACCGACTCATTAGGACTCTCTGGAAACACCATATATTTT.

This clonotype was seen at least ten times. The chain links TRBV6-6 to TRBJ1-2; D perhaps matches TRBD1 (5 bases). The V gene's germline CDR1 is MNHNY and CDR2 SVGAGI (reference sequence). The CDR3 has 13 amino acids. Trimming pared 4 bases from V and 8 bases from J, leaving 14 bases between. CDR3 bases: TGTGCCAGCAGTTTGAAGACAGAATACGGCTACACCTTC. Amino acid sequence: CASSLKTEYGYTF.